The following is a T cell receptor beta chain sequence with its context. No antigen is known for it. Nothing much larger sits one base from this clone, and base qualities are not available. These data belong to a study of T cells after yellow fever vaccination (dated by TCRdb to between 2018 and 2020). In the study overall: The SMART-Seq v4 Ultra Low Input RNA kit was used to prepare libraries from fractions with low cell numbers. To track T-cell clones before and after primary and booster YFV17D yellow fever vaccination, bulk TCR alpha and beta repertoires were sequenced longitudinally. Two healthy male donors, one aged 18 to 30 and one aged 30 to 40 years, were included in the cohort. Blood was drawn at multiple timepoints before and after primary and secondary immunization, with bulk PBMC replicates and cell subsets isolated. Results the study describes overall, beyond this receptor: The study included only a couple of donors, which limits how far the findings can be generalized. Computational filtering was required because FACS-sorted repertoires could contain abundant contaminating clonotypes from the bulk population. Compared with the primary T-cell response, the secondary T-cell response was weaker but faster, peaking on day 5 rather than day 15. Most clones expanded after primary vaccination (almost 97% of CD4 and 88% of CD8) were re-detected after the booster, suggesting that broad memory maintenance occurred. A small share of clonotypes was detected in both CD4 and CD8 compartments, with the overlap likely arising from convergent recombination.

The CDR3 starts with the cysteine, ends with the phenylalanine, and has 16 residues. Left in the record is the CDR3 DNA by itself, 48 bases read in frame from the first base. At the junction V is shortened by 6 bases and J by 0 bases; bases outside the gene matches: 9. As encoded in the germline V gene, CDR1 is KGHSH while CDR2 is LQKENI. Taken with the paper, the label for treatment or condition translates to: live attenuated yellow fever vaccine strain. At every blood-draw timepoint, two biological replicates of bulk PBMCs were collected. A standard Ficoll-Paque protocol was used to isolate PBMCs from peripheral blood. RNA was extracted with TriZol from bulk PBMCs, CD4 and CD8 fractions, and dextramer-positive and dextramer-negative fractions. TCR cDNA was synthesized by 5'RACE template switching, through which a universal primer site and unique molecular identifiers were introduced. Priming of cDNA synthesis was performed from both the TCR alpha and TCR beta constant segments. Libraries were amplified in two PCR steps, with sample barcodes and sequencing adapters added in the second step. Sequencing of libraries was performed on Illumina HiSeq 2500 (2x100 bp) or NovaSeq (2x150 bp). For the original study's pipeline: Reads were demultiplexed and collapsed into UMI consensus sequences with MIGEC, and V(D)J alignment was performed with MiXCR. Clonotypes responding to the vaccine were identified with edgeR on replicate PBMC samples, with the criteria of FDR below 0.01 and a log2 fold change above 5 up to day 15. CD4 or CD8 identity was assigned to each bulk clonotype according to whether the clonotype was present at higher abundance in the sequenced CD4 repertoire or the sequenced CD8 repertoire. TCRdb applied fastp at Q25 and MiXCR to the public reads, then kept only in-frame beta chains. Rows with one shared CDR3 protein collapse into an entry with the most common genes and DNA. These V and J calls rely on TCRdb rather than the paper's analysis. This sample has 450,000 to 550,000 distinct CDR3 sequences in its table, and 21% of those were observed once. The ten biggest clones cover roughly a sixth of the sample.

Source: PBMCs, taken roughly 23 days after the first yellow fever vaccination. The receptor was derived from a man between 18 and 29 years old who received the YFV17D yellow fever vaccine. The sequence joins TRBV18 to TRBJ1-2; 8 bases in the middle match TRBD1. The nucleotides read TGTGCCAGCTCGTACTTCGACAGGGGAGCTAACTATGGCTACACCTTC. It specifies CASSYFDRGANYGYTF.